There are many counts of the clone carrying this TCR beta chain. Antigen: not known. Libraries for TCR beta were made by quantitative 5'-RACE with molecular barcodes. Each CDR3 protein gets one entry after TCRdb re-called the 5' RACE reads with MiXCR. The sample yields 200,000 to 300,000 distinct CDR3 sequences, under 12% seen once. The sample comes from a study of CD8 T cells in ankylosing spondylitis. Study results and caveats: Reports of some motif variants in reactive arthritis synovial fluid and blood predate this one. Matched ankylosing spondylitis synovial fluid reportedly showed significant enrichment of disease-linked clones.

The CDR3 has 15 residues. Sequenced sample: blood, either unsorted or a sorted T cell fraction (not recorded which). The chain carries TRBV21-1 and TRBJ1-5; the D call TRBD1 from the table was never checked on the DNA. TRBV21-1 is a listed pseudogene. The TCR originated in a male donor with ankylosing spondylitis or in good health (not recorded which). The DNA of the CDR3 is TGTGCCAGCAGCAAAGGAGCGACAGGGATTCAGCCCCAGCATTTT. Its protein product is CASSKGATGIQPQHF.